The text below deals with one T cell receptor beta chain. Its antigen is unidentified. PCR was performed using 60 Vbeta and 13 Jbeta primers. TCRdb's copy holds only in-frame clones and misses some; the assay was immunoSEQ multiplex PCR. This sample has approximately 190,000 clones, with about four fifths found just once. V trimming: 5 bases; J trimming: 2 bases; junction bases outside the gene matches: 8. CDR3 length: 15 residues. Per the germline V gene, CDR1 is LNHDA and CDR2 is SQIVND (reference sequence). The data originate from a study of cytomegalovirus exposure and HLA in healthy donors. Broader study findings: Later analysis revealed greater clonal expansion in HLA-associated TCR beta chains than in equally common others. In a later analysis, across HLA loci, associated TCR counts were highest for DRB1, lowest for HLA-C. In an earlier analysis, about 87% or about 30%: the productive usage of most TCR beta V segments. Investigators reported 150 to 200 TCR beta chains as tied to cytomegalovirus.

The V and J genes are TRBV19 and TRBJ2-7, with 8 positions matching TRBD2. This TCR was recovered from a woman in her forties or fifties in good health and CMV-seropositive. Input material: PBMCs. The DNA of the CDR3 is TGTGCCAGTAGTTTACCGGGACTAGGTCCCTACGAGCAGTACTTC. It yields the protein CASSLPGLGPYEQYF.